This is a list of T cell receptor beta chains from one sample in a study of cytomegalovirus exposure and HLA in healthy donors. Libraries were prepared by immunoSEQ multiplex PCR; TCRdb keeps only in-frame clonotypes and omits some of them. The sample yields under 100,000 clones, roughly 96% seen once. Sequenced input: PBMCs. The receptor set was obtained from a man younger than 30 in good health and CMV-seronegative. Each CDR3 is given with its conserved first and last residue. Rows give clone size only sometimes, using once, few, many, or a class for an expanded clone.

clone size	V gene	J gene	CDR3 protein
-	TRBV5-1	TRBJ2-7	CASSLVQGGEQYF
once	TRBV28	TRBJ1-2	CASSWGGYGYTF
few	TRBV5-1	TRBJ2-3	CASSGTTTDTQYF
-	TRBV6-5	TRBJ2-5	CASSYLGEGETQYF
-	TRBV5-1	TRBJ1-1	CASSWTEQRSNTEAFF
-	TRBV28	TRBJ1-4	CASSGQGSGRNEKLFF
-	TRBV7-3	TRBJ1-1	CASSPRGEGTEAFF
-	TRBV5-1	TRBJ1-1	CASSLGFGGRNTEAFF
-	TRBV18	TRBJ2-6	CASSPDRVLVSGANVLTF
-	TRBV6-6	TRBJ2-1	CASRGFNNEQFF
-	TRBV2	TRBJ1-4	CASIGDSKSEKLFF
-	TRBV28	TRBJ1-1	CASSPLQGGREAFF
-	TRBV25-1	TRBJ2-2	CASTPSNTGELFF
once	TRBV7-2	TRBJ1-5	CASSPQGGQPQHF
-	TRBV9	TRBJ2-2	CASSPRWGERANTGELFF
-	TRBV5-4	TRBJ1-1	CASSLGRASVAFF
-	TRBV6-6	TRBJ1-2	CASSQGGAGGYTF
once	TRBV30	TRBJ2-3	CAWEGLAVGLDTQYF
-	TRBV2	TRBJ2-7	CASLQAYEQYF
-	TRBV19	TRBJ1-1	CASSRDRVSEAFF
-	TRBV18	TRBJ2-1	CASSGASGSYNEQFF
-	TRBV15	TRBJ1-2	CATSRDLGGAYSYGYTF
-	TRBV5-1	TRBJ2-3	CASSLAGRGTDTQYF
once	TRBV10-3	TRBJ1-1	CAISAGGGNTEAFF
-	TRBV6-6	TRBJ1-2	CASSPGTGPGDGYTF
-	TRBV7-4	TRBJ2-2	CASSPRPISGNTGELFF
-	TRBV30	TRBJ2-2	CALTSGSTTGELFF
-	TRBV6-5	TRBJ1-1	CASTGNTEAFF
-	TRBV30	TRBJ1-4	CAWSAANEKLFF
-	TRBV9	TRBJ2-6	CASSVGHRGPGANVLTF
-	TRBV5-6	TRBJ1-5	CASSLGLAGLDQPQHF
once	TRBV18	TRBJ1-2	CASSPGPGFGYTF
-	TRBV18	TRBJ2-1	CASSSDNEQFF
-	TRBV10-3	TRBJ1-5	CAIRKTGRGQPQHF
once	TRBV11-2	TRBJ2-3	CASSLDPDSSTDTQYF
-	TRBV7-8	TRBJ2-1	CASSLGASGGYNEQFF
-	TRBV2	TRBJ1-1	CASSDSRGVITEAFF
-	TRBV9	TRBJ2-1	CASSDGTNSYNEQFF
-	TRBV7-9	TRBJ2-2	CASSLPGLNTGELFF
once	TRBV7-9	TRBJ1-4	CASSRWTEYNEKLFF
-	TRBV10-3	TRBJ1-1	CAISGGLGDEAFF
-	TRBV9	TRBJ2-6	CASSVVLGQGALGANVLTF
-	TRBV5-1	TRBJ1-5	CASSPGTGGNQPQHF
-	TRBV15	TRBJ2-7	CATSTLGGRSYEQYF
-	TRBV4-3	TRBJ2-1	CASSQDSREPYNEQFF
-	TRBV27	TRBJ1-1	CASSVNRGGTEAFF
-	TRBV5-5	TRBJ2-5	CASSSIPDRGETQYF
-	TRBV19	TRBJ2-1	CASSPLGGRGLAGLNEQFF
-	TRBV2	TRBJ2-7	CASSELSRHYEQYF
-	TRBV2	TRBJ1-1	CASSEGRTEAFF
once	TRBV28	TRBJ1-2	CASRSANSYGYTF
-	TRBV30	TRBJ2-7	CAWSVDRGFYEQYF
-	TRBV11-1	TRBJ2-7	CASSWGQRNGLTYEQYF
-	TRBV21-1	TRBJ1-1	CASSPDTEAFF
-	TRBV5-1	TRBJ1-4	CASRLRQGEKLFF